Presented here are 15 T cell receptor beta chains from one specimen sequenced in a study of cytomegalovirus exposure and HLA in healthy donors. Both 60 Vbeta primers and 13 Jbeta primers went into the PCR. Profiling relied on immunoSEQ multiplex PCR, and the TCRdb table lists in-frame clones only, not all of them. The repertoire consists of over 150,000 clones, with approximately 79% occurring once and the leading ten covering roughly 1.5%. Sequenced input: PBMCs. These receptors were obtained from a woman between 18 and 29 years old in good health and CMV-seronegative.

This clone has just a few counts. CDR3 in DNA: TGTGCCAGTATCTCTGATAGGACAGGACGGAACTATGGCTACACCTTC. This translates into CASISDRTGRNYGYTF. The gene calls are TRBV19 and TRBJ1-2; 7 positions agree with TRBD1. Germline V CDR1 and CDR2: LNHDA, SQIVND (reference sequence). V was pared by 7 bases and J by 2 bases, with 13 bases of the junction left unmatched. The CDR3 totals 16 residues.

This clone was detected a few times. V and J are TRBV7-3 and TRBJ2-6, with TRBD2 matching over 13 bases. With 5 bases clipped from V and 0 bases from J, the junction kept 7 bases outside the gene matches. The CDR3 spans 19 residues. Looked up from germline, CDR1 is SGHTA and CDR2 is FQGTGA. The CDR3 DNA reads TGTGCCAGCAGCCGGACTAGCGGGGGTATCCTCTCTGGGGCCAACGTCCTGACTTTC. Translated: CASSRTSGGILSGANVLTF.

This rearrangement joins TRBV2 to TRBJ2-3; TRBD1 matches at 8 bases. The V and J ends lost 3 bases and 3 bases, in that order; junction bases with no gene match: 5. Per the germline V gene, CDR1 is SNHLY and CDR2 is FYNNEI. CDR3 length: 15 residues. CDR3 region: CASSDPGQETDTQYF. The DNA of the CDR3 is TGTGCCAGCAGTGACCCGGGACAGGAGACAGATACGCAGTATTTT.

This chain links TRBV6-6 with TRBJ2-7; 9 bases are a match to TRBD1. Germline V CDR1 and CDR2: MNHNY, SVGAGI (reference sequence). V was clipped by 10 bases and J by 3 bases; unmatched bases: 7. The CDR3 consists of 13 residues. The CDR3 loop is CATATGGVYEQYF. CDR3 nucleotide sequence: TGTGCCACCGCGACAGGGGGGGTCTACGAGCAGTACTTC.

The chain carries TRBV6-1 and TRBJ2-7, with D possibly being TRBD1 (5 bases). The CDR3 has 15 amino acids. V lost 6 bases to trimming and J lost 0 bases, with 15 bases between them. Germline CDR1 reads MNHNS; CDR2 reads SASEGT. CDR3 in amino acids: CASRTSDMTSYEQYF. As DNA, the CDR3 is TGTGCCAGCAGGACGTCGGACATGACCTCCTACGAGCAGTACTTC.

The chain couples TRBV11-3 to TRBJ2-2, with 8 bases that match TRBD2. The CDR3 spans 15 residues. The ends lost 5 bases at V and 6 bases at J; junction bases unmatched: 8. Per the germline V gene, CDR1 is SGHNT and CDR2 is YENEEA. The CDR3 is CASSPFRREAGELFF. CDR3 DNA sequence: TGTGCCAGCAGCCCCTTTAGGCGGGAGGCCGGGGAGCTGTTTTTT.

A remark on this clone: At the DNA level, this CDR3 is encoded by other sequences in the same sample as well. The rearrangement uses TRBV6-5 and TRBJ2-7, with D possibly matching TRBD2 (6 bases). The CDR3 runs 15 residues. V was trimmed by 7 bases and J by 6 bases, leaving 22 bases between them. Germline V gives CDR1 MNHEY, CDR2 SVGAGI. CDR3 loop: CASKIQSGFRGEQYF. Here the CDR3 DNA reads TGTGCCAGCAAGATACAGAGCGGGTTCAGAGGCGAGCAGTACTTC.

The genes are TRBV2 and TRBJ1-2; 7 nucleotides line up with TRBD1. CDR3 length: 13 amino acids. The germline gives CDR1 SNHLY, CDR2 FYNNEI. Trimming at V came to 5 bases and at J to 3 bases, leaving 3 bases not matched to a gene. This CDR3 reads CASSPQGDYGYTF. Here the CDR3 DNA reads TGTGCCAGCAGTCCTCAGGGGGACTATGGCTACACCTTC. Combining the CDR3 with reference TRBV2 and TRBJ1-2 gives the whole variable domain EPEVTQTPSHQVTQMGQEVILRCVPISNHLYFYWYRQILGQKVEFLVSFYNNEISEKSEIFDDQFSVERPDGSNFTLKIRSTKLEDSAMYFCASSPQGDYGYTFGSGTRLTVV.

This chain links TRBV6-1 with TRBJ2-7; 10 bases fit TRBD2. The junction had 16 bases not matched to a gene; V was cut back by 1 base and J by 4 bases. Per the germline V gene, CDR1 is MNHNS and CDR2 is SASEGT. There are 19 residues in the CDR3. Written as DNA, the CDR3 is TGTGCCAGCAGTGAAGGCTTGAGGAGCGGGAGGGGGTTTCGGTACGAGCAGTACTTC. This gives the protein CASSEGLRSGRGFRYEQYF.

The genes are TRBV5-4 and TRBJ1-1; 8 bases line up with TRBD1. This CDR3 spans 14 amino acids. Germline CDR1 SGHNT, CDR2 YYREEE (reference sequence). Trimming at V came to 3 bases and at J to 7 bases, leaving 8 bases not matched to a gene. CDR3 amino acids: CASSSATTGVEAFF. The CDR3 DNA follows: TGTGCCAGCAGCTCCGCCACGACAGGGGTTGAAGCTTTCTTT. Supplemented by reference TRBV5-4 and TRBJ1-1, the full variable domain reads ETGVTQSPTHLIKTRGQQVTLRCSSQSGHNTVSWYQQALGQGPQFIFQYYREEENGRGNFPPRFSGLQFPNYSSELNVNALELDDSALYLCASSSATTGVEAFFGQGTRLTVV.

The count of this clone is one. The chain recombines TRBV5-1 with TRBJ2-5, with 9 bases fitting TRBD2. Germline lookup yields CDR1 SGHRS and CDR2 YFSETQ. Trimming cost V 0 bases and J 0 bases; bases outside gene matches: 18. The CDR3 consists of 21 residues. This chain's CDR3 is CASSLGSGGFHVDMNQETQYF. CDR3 bases: TGCGCCAGCAGCTTGGGTAGCGGGGGCTTCCATGTGGACATGAACCAAGAGACCCAGTACTTC. The full variable domain, completed using reference TRBV5-1 and TRBJ2-5, is KAGVTQTPRYLIKTRGQQVTLSCSPISGHRSVSWYQQTPGQGLQFLFEYFSETQRNKGNFPGRFSGRQFSNSRSEMNVSTLELGDSALYLCASSLGSGGFHVDMNQETQYFGPGTRLLVL.

CDR3 sequence reads: CASSLVARGGSGEAFF. In DNA, the CDR3 is TGTGCCAGCAGTTTAGTGGCGAGAGGGGGCTCTGGTGAAGCTTTCTTT. V usage is TRBV28 and J usage is TRBJ1-1, with 7 bases aligning to TRBD1. With 2 bases clipped from V and 7 bases from J, the junction kept 13 bases outside the gene matches. The CDR3 consists of 16 residues. Germline V gene sequence: CDR1 MDHEN, CDR2 SYDVKM. The entire variable domain, with the rest obtained from reference TRBV28 and TRBJ1-1, is as follows: DVKVTQSSRYLVKRTGEKVFLECVQDMDHENMFWYRQDPGLGLRLIYFSYDVKMKEKGDIPEGYSVSREKKERFSLILESASTNQTSMYLCASSLVARGGSGEAFFGQGTRLTVV.

The V and J genes are TRBV6-1 and TRBJ2-5; D perhaps matches TRBD2 (6 bases). CDR3 length: 15 residues. Germline V gene sequence: CDR1 MNHNS, CDR2 SASEGT. The V end lost 5 bases, the J end lost 2 bases, and 15 bases lay between the germline ends. The CDR3 is CASSIWGTSQETQYF. CDR3 in DNA: TGTGCCAGCAGTATTTGGGGGACTTCACAAGAGACCCAGTACTTC.

The chain has TRBV4-3 and TRBJ2-6; D call uncertain. Looked up from germline, CDR1 is LGHNA and CDR2 is YSLEER. The ends were cut back, 0 bases at V and 2 bases at J, with 17 bases in the middle. The CDR3 length is 19 residues. The CDR3: CASSQDSAGLGTGANVLTF. Written as DNA, the CDR3 is TGCGCCAGCAGCCAAGATTCGGCAGGCTTGGGTACTGGGGCCAACGTCCTGACTTTC.

The rearrangement joins TRBV29-1 to TRBJ1-1; D not certain. This CDR3 contains 12 residues. Trimming stripped 2 bases from V and 4 bases from J, with 8 bases between. Per germline, CDR1 SQVTM and CDR2 ANQGSEA. CDR3 DNA: TGCAGCGTTGAATATACGGGCACTGAAGCTTTCTTT. Amino acid sequence: CSVEYTGTEAFF.